The 7 T cell receptor beta chains below all came from one sample that was sequenced in a study of control samples from healthy donors and cancer patients. Repertoires were generated with immunoSEQ multiplex PCR, while TCRdb's copy carries only in-frame clones and drops some. The profile shows 95,000 to 150,000 clones, roughly 87% of them singletons. Sequenced material: blood. These receptors all come from a man aged 18 to 35 in good health.

This clone was detected once. This chain connects TRBV30 to TRBJ1-4; D ambiguous. Germline lookup yields CDR1 GTSNPN and CDR2 SVGIG (reference sequence). V was cut by 5 bases and J by 5 bases, with 9 bases left in between. CDR3 size: 12 residues. The CDR3 DNA reads TGTGCCTGGGAGGGCTCGAATGAAAAACTGTTTTTT. Protein: CAWEGSNEKLFF.

This chain connects TRBV10-2 to TRBJ1-5; D is uncertain. CDR1 is WSHSY, CDR2 SAAADI, per germline. The CDR3 covers 13 residues. V gave up 4 bases and J gave up 0 bases, with 4 bases separating them. CDR3 amino acids: CASSARSNQPQHF. The CDR3 region has the DNA TGCGCCAGCAGTGCGCGTAGCAATCAGCCCCAGCATTTT.

The gene calls are TRBV27 and TRBJ2-5; 15 bases line up with TRBD2. CDR1 MNHEY and CDR2 SMNVEV come from the germline V gene (reference sequence). This CDR3 region has 16 residues. V was pared by 7 bases and J by 4 bases, with 7 bases of the junction left unmatched. CDR3 loop: CASTSPGLAGGETQYF. The CDR3 DNA reads TGTGCCAGCACCTCTCCGGGACTAGCGGGAGGAGAGACCCAGTACTTC.

V is TRBV5-1 and J is TRBJ1-6; no definite D call. Germline V gene lookup returns CDR1 SGHRS and CDR2 YFSETQ. The CDR3 consists of 14 residues. V was clipped by 0 bases and J by 7 bases, with 8 bases between them. Written as DNA, the CDR3 is TGCGCCAGCAGCTTGGAAATTAGGAATTCACCCCTCCACTTT. Translated: CASSLEIRNSPLHF.

This chain joins TRBV10-1 and TRBJ1-1; unclear D gene. V was cut by 5 bases and J by 1 base, with 11 bases left in between. The CDR3 covers 14 residues. CDR1 WNHNN and CDR2 SYGVQD come from the germline V gene (reference sequence). The CDR3 sequence: CASSPRRANTEAFF. The DNA of the CDR3 is TGCGCCAGCAGTCCCAGGCGCGCGAACACTGAAGCTTTCTTT.

This chain connects TRBV11-2 to TRBJ1-3; D not certain. The CDR3 extends over 13 amino acids. Between the trimmed V and J ends, which lost 6 bases and 2 bases, there was a span of 8 bases. The germline V gene encodes CDR1 SGHAT and CDR2 FQNNGV. The CDR3 protein is CASSHEPGNTIYF. CDR3 in DNA: TGTGCCAGCAGTCATGAACCTGGAAACACCATATATTTT.

In its sample, this clone was seen once. The V and J genes are TRBV30 and TRBJ2-3; 11 bases map to TRBD2. The ends lost 1 base at V and 0 bases at J; junction bases unmatched: 9. Germline V gives CDR1 GTSNPN, CDR2 SVGIG (reference sequence). The CDR3 extends over 18 amino acids. The CDR3 DNA is TGTGCCTGGAGTGACCGACCTTGGACTAGCGGGAGCACAGATACGCAGTATTTT. Translated, it gives CAWSDRPWTSGSTDTQYF.